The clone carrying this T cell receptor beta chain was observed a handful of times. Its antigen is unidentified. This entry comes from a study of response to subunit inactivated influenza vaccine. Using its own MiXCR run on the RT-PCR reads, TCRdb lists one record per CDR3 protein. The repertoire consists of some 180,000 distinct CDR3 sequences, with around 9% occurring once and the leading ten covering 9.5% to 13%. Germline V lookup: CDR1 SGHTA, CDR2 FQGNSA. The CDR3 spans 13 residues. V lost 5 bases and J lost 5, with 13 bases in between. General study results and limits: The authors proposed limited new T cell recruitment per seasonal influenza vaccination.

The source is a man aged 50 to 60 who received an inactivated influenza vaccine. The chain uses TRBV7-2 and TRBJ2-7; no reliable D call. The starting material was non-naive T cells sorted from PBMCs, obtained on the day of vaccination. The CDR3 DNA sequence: TGTGCCAGCAGCCCGATGGTCCTGCACGAGCAGTACTTC. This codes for CASSPMVLHEQYF.